The clone carrying this TCR beta chain was seen repeatedly, ten times or more. Each CDR3 protein gets one entry after TCRdb re-called the 5' RACE reads with MiXCR. The sample consists of more than 60,000 distinct CDR3 sequences, roughly 6.6% of them appearing once. After removal of 4 bases from V and 4 bases from J, the junction contained 6 bases not matched to a gene. From germline, CDR1 is SGHKS and CDR2 YYEKEE (reference sequence). The CDR3 is 16 residues long. The data belong to a study of spatial heterogeneity in lung cancer. Time point described: sample taken at primary tumor resection. The chain employs TRBV5-5 and TRBJ2-2, with 11 bases lining up with TRBD1. This TCR came from a female donor with early-stage non-small cell lung cancer. The sample consisted of PBMCs, taken at surgery. The CDR3 here is CASSPGQGEFTGELFF. For the CDR3, the DNA is TGTGCCAGCAGCCCGGGACAGGGGGAATTCACCGGGGAGCTGTTTTTT. Complete variable domain (other parts from reference TRBV5-5 and TRBJ2-2): DAGVTQSPTHLIKTRGQQVTLRCSPISGHKSVSWYQQVLGQGPQFIFQYYEKEERGRGNFPDRFSARQFPNYSSELNVNALLLGDSALYLCASSPGQGEFTGELFFGEGSRLTVL.